This TCR beta chain was sequenced for a study of metastatic and nonmetastatic thyroid tumors. Background on the study: Repertoire comparison spanned blood and tumor or nodule tissue of malignant and benign thyroid patients. Notes on the study in general: When malignant thyroid tumors were compared with benign nodules, TCR beta diversity was reportedly significantly higher in the malignant tumors. This held in both blood and tumor samples.

In the original workflow: The authors used CDR3 differences across clinicopathological groups to build a distant-metastasis classifier for papillary thyroid cancer. TCRdb re-called the PCR reads via MiXCR. The V and J calls here are based on TCRdb, not the publication. This sample has about 92,000 clones, with around 14% found just once. This clone came up many times. Its target is not known. No treatment had been given to any patient before thyroid surgery. CDR3 length: 15 amino acids. V lost 0 bases to trimming and J lost 3 bases, with 13 bases between them. The germline V gene encodes CDR1 SGHTS and CDR2 YDEGEE.

This receptor was identified in a female donor with papillary thyroid cancer or a benign thyroid nodule (not recorded which). Some clones in this sample may be carry-over from other donors' samples. The rearrangement links TRBV5-8 to TRBJ2-7; D possibly corresponds to TRBD2 (6 bases). The specimen sequenced was blood. The CDR3 region is CASSLAVEGDYEQYF. Here the CDR3 DNA reads TGTGCCAGCAGCTTGGCCGTGGAGGGAGACTACGAGCAGTACTTC.